This T cell receptor beta chain was retrieved from a study of shared clonotypes between healthy human individuals. Worth noting for this clone: The likely explanation is a read error, given a far larger clone one base away. This CDR3 is also generated by other DNA sequences in the sample.

Clones were read by immunoSEQ multiplex PCR, and TCRdb kept only the in-frame ones, dropping some. This sample has roughly 500,000 clones, with approximately 81% found just once. This clonotype was obtained from a woman aged 40 to 50 in good health. Some clones in this sample may be carry-over from other donors' samples. The sample taken for sequencing was PBMCs.

The CDR3 is CASSERGYTEAFF. For the CDR3, the DNA is TGTGCCAGCAGTGAAAGGGGGTACACTGAGGCTTTCTTT. The gene calls are TRBV6-1 and TRBJ1-1, with TRBD1 as a possible D gene (6 bases). The CDR3 runs to 13 residues. CDR1 and CDR2 from the germline V gene are MNHNS and SASEGT.